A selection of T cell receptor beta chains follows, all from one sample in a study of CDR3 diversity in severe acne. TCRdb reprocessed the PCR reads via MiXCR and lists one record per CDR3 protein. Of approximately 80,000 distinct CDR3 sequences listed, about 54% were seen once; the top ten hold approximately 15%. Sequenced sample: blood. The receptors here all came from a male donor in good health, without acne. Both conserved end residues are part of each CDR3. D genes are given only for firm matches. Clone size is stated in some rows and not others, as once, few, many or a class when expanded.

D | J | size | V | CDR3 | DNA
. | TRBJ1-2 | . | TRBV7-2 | CASSQETLQDGYTF | TGTGCCAGCAGCCAAGAGACTCTACAGGATGGCTACACCTTC
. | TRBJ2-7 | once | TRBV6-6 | CASSQDGTPYEQYF | TGTGCCAGCAGTCAGGACGGAACTCCCTACGAGCAGTACTTC
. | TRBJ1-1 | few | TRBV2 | CASSRDTSNTEAFF | TGTGCCAGCAGTCGGGACACCTCGAACACTGAAGCTTTCTTT
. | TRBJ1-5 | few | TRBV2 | CASSAPPGAANQPQHF | TGTGCCAGCAGTGCCCCACCCGGGGCAGCTAATCAGCCCCAGCATTTT
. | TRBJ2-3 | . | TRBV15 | CAISGAADTQYF | TGTGCTATTTCCGGGGCAGCAGATACGCAGTATTTT
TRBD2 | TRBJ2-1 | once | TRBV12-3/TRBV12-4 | CASTQTSGGAGEQFF | TGTGCCAGCACTCAGACTAGCGGGGGGGCGGGTGAGCAGTTCTTC
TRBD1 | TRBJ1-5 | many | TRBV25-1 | CASSGSTGSFNQPQHF | TGTGCCAGCAGTGGTTCGACAGGGAGTTTCAATCAGCCCCAGCATTTT
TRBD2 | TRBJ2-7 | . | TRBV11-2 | CASSPKPGLATYEQYF | TGTGCCAGCAGCCCAAAGCCGGGACTAGCCACCTACGAGCAGTACTTC
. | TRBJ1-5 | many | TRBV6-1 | CASSESNWDNQPQHF | TGTGCCAGCAGTGAAAGTAACTGGGACAATCAGCCCCAGCATTTT
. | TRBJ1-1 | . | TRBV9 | CASSQNLNTEAFF | TGTGCCAGCTCGCAGAATTTGAACACTGAAGCTTTCTTT
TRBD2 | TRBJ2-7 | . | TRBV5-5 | CASSLVLAGDEQYF | TGTGCCAGCAGCTTGGTACTAGCGGGAGACGAGCAGTACTTC
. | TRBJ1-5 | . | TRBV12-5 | CASSLDTGLSNQPQHF | TGTGCCAGCAGTTTAGACACGGGGTTGAGCAATCAGCCCCAGCATTTT
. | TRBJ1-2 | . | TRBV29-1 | CSVGGGQNYGYTF | TGCAGCGTTGGGGGGGGGCAGAACTATGGCTACACCTTC
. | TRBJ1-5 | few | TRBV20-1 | CSASNGNQPQHF | TGCAGTGCAAGTAACGGCAATCAGCCCCAGCATTTT
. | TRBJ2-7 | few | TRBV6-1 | CASRGSGSSYEQYF | TGTGCCAGCAGGGGTTCAGGGAGCTCCTACGAGCAGTACTTC
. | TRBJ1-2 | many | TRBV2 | CASNRPGGGYTF | TGTGCCAGCAATAGGCCCGGCGGAGGCTACACCTTC
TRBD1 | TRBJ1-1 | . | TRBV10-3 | CAISGQGTNTEAFF | TGTGCCATCAGTGGACAGGGCACTAACACTGAAGCTTTCTTT
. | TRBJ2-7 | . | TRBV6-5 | CASSRWDRNYEQYF | TGTGCCAGCAGTAGATGGGACCGCAACTACGAGCAGTACTTC